The 9 T cell receptor beta chains given below trace back to one sample, sequenced in a study of tumor-infiltrating lymphocytes in primary liver carcinoma. Both RNA and DNA were isolated together from 20-30 mg of bulk tissue that had not been sorted. From about 0.45 ug total RNA, TCR beta cDNA was generated with a primer in the constant region. Construction of TCR beta libraries relied on three successive nested multiplex PCR rounds employing slightly modified ARM-PCR. Running roughly 10 cycles apiece, the first two PCR rounds relied on TRBV1-TRBV30 forward primers together with a C-beta reverse primer. TCRdb recomputed calls from the multiplex PCR reads with MiXCR, one row per CDR3 protein. There are approximately 100,000 distinct CDR3 sequences in the sample; around two thirds occur only once, and 12% lies in the top ten. Sequencing was carried out using liver tumor tissue from sampling region 2. Specified subset: tumor region T2, inferior pole. The receptors were gathered from a woman aged 55-75 years with primary liver carcinoma and hepatitis B virus infection.

Regarding this clonotype: The junction departs from germline at one end; a sequencing error may be responsible. V is TRBV11-2 and J is TRBJ2-3; TRBD2 is a possible D gene (5 bases). There are 14 residues in the CDR3. The germline V gene has CDR1 SGHAT and CDR2 FQNNGV. The CDR3 bases are TGTACCAGCAACTTGGTTGGGAGCACAAATACGCAGTATTTT. Amino acid sequence: CTSNLVGSTNTQYF.

The table lists this clonotype with many counts. The chain employs TRBV29-1 and TRBJ2-3; D remains ambiguous. This CDR3 has 14 residues. The V and J ends lost 4 bases and 0 bases respectively, with 11 bases between them. Germline CDR1 and CDR2: SQVTM and ANQGSEA. The CDR3, as DNA: TGCAGCGTTGTTCCTCCGACTAGCACAGATACGCAGTATTTT. It is translated as CSVVPPTSTDTQYF.

Comments on this clonotype: One end of the junction varies from germline; a read error may be responsible. The chain couples TRBV10-3 to TRBJ1-2; the D gene is possibly TRBD1 (6 bases). Looked up from germline, CDR1 is ENHRY and CDR2 is SYGVKD. The CDR3 has 12 amino acids. As DNA, the CDR3 is TGTGCCATCACCGAGGACAGCTATGGCTACGCCTTC. This translates into CAITEDSYGYAF.

The count of this clonotype is one. The junction departs from germline at one end; a sequencing error may be responsible. The V gene is TRBV6-5, the J gene TRBJ2-7; D possibly corresponds to TRBD1 (6 bases). This CDR3 comprises 13 residues. CDR1 MNHEY and CDR2 SVGAGI come from the germline V gene. Here the CDR3 DNA reads TGTGCCAGTAGTTTGGGACAATCGAGGGAGCGGTACTTC. Protein product: CASSLGQSRERYF.

This clonotype was seen repeatedly, ten times or more. The CDR3 loop is CASSLSFYRVEDTGELFF. CDR3 sequence (DNA): TGTGCCAGCAGTTTATCTTTTTACAGGGTGGAAGACACCGGGGAGCTGTTTTTT. The V and J genes are TRBV28 and TRBJ2-2, with D maybe TRBD1 (6 bases). Germline values: CDR1 MDHEN, CDR2 SYDVKM. V dropped 1 base and J dropped 3 bases, with 18 bases sitting between them. CDR3 size: 18 residues.

With respect to this clonotype: The junction and the germline gene differ at one end; a read error may be behind it. The J gene is TRBJ1-1, the V gene TRBV5-1; D ambiguous. CDR1 is SGHRS and CDR2 is YFSETQ in the germline V gene. There are 14 residues in the CDR3. The DNA of the CDR3 is TGCACCAGCAGCTTGGAGGAGGCAAACACTGAAGCTTTCTTT. It translates to CTSSLEEANTEAFF. Full variable domain (rest looked up from reference TRBV5-1 and TRBJ1-1): KAGVTQTPRYLIKTRGQQVTLSCSPISGHRSVSWYQQTPGQGLQFLFEYFSETQRNKGNFPGRFSGRQFSNSRSEMNVSTLELGDSALYLCTSSLEEANTEAFFGQGTRLTVV.

Note on this clonotype: A much larger clonotype is one base distant, so this may be a read error. The chain couples TRBV6-1 to TRBJ2-2; TRBD2 matches at 9 bases. This CDR3 has 15 residues. The germline V gene encodes CDR1 MNHNS and CDR2 SASEGT. The CDR3 region is CVSNSGSWNTGELVF. The CDR3 region has the DNA TGTGTCAGCAATAGCGGGAGTTGGAACACCGGGGAGCTGGTTTTT.

Ten or more counts support this clonotype. The chain uses TRBV6-5 and TRBJ2-7; D not resolved. The germline V and J ends were trimmed by 2 bases and 0 bases, with 8 bases remaining between them. Germline CDR1 reads MNHEY; CDR2 reads SVGAGI. The CDR3 is 14 residues long. CDR3 bases: TGTGCCAGCAGTTACGTCCGTAACTCCTACGAGCAGTACTTC. It encodes CASSYVRNSYEQYF.

This clonotype has a handful of counts. The junction does not match germline at one end; this may be a read error. The J gene is TRBJ2-3, the V gene TRBV5-8; 9 nucleotides line up with TRBD1. The germline CDR1 and CDR2 sequences are SGHTS and YDEGEE. CDR3 length equals 16 residues. Here the CDR3 reads CDSNYRQGGSTDTQYF. The DNA for the CDR3 is TGTGACAGCAACTACAGACAGGGGGGTTCAACAGATACGCAGTATTTT.